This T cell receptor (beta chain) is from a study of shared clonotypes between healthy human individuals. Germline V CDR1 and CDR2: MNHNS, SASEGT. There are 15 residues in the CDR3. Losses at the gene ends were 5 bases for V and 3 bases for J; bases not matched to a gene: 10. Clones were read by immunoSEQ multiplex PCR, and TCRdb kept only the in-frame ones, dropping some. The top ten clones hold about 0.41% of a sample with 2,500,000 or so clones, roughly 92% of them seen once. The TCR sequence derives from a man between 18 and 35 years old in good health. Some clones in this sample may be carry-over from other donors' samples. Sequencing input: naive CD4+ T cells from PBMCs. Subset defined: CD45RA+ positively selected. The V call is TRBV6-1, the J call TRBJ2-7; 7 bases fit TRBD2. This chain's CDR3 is CASSKSGALGYEQYF. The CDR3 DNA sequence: TGTGCCAGCAGTAAGAGCGGGGCCCTAGGCTACGAGCAGTACTTC.